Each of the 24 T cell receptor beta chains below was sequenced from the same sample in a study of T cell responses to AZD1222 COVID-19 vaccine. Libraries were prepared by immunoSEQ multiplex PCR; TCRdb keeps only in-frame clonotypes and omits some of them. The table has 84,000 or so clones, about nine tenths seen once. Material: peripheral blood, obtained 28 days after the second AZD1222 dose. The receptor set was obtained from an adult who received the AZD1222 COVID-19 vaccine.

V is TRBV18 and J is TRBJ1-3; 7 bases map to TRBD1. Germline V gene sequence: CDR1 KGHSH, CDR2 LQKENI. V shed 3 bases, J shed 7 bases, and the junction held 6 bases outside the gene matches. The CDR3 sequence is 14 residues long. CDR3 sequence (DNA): TGTGCCAGCTCACCCGGGACAGCCTCCAACACCATATATTTT. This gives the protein CASSPGTASNTIYF.

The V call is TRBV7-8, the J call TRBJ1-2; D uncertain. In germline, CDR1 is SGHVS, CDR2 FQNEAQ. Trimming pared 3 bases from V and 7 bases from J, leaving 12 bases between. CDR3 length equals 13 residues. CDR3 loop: CASSFSGRSGYTF. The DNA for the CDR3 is TGTGCCAGCAGCTTTTCTGGAAGAAGTGGCTACACCTTC.

In nucleotides, the CDR3 is TGTGCCAGCAGCTTAGCGAAGATGGAGACCCAGTACTTC. Amino acid sequence: CASSLAKMETQYF. The V gene is TRBV11-3, the J gene TRBJ2-5; D gene ambiguous. Germline CDR1 and CDR2: SGHNT and YENEEA. Trimming left V 1 base short and J 5 bases short, with 8 bases between. This CDR3 has 13 residues.

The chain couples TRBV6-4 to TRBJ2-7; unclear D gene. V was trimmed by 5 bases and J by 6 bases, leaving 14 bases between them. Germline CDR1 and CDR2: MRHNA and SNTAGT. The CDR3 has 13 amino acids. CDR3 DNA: TGTGCCAGCAGTAAAGGAGACGATGGCGAGCAGTACTTC. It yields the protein CASSKGDDGEQYF.

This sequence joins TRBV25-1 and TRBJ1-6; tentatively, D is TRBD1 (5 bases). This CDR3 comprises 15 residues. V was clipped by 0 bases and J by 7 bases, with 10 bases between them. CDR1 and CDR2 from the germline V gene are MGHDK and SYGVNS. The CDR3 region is CASSEYSGPNSPLHF. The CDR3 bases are TGTGCCAGCAGTGAATACTCAGGGCCGAATTCACCCCTCCACTTT.

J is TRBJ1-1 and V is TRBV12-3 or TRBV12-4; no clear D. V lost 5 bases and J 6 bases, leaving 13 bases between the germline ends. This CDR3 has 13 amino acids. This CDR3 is CASSIGGTSEAFF. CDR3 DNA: TGTGCCAGCAGTATCGGAGGTACCTCTGAAGCTTTCTTT.

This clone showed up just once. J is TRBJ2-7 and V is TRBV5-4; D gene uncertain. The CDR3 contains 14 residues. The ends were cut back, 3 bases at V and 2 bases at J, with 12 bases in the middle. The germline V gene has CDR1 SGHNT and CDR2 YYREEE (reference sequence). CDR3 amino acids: CASSSRSTTYEQYF. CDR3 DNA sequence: TGTGCCAGCAGCTCACGGTCAACGACCTACGAGCAGTACTTC.

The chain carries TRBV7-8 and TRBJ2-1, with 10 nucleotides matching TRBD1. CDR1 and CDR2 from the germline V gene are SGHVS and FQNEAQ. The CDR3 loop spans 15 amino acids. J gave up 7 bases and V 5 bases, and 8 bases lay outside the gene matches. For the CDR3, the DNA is TGTGCCAGCAGCCCTCCGGGACAGGGGAGGAATGAGCAGTTCTTC. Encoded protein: CASSPPGQGRNEQFF.

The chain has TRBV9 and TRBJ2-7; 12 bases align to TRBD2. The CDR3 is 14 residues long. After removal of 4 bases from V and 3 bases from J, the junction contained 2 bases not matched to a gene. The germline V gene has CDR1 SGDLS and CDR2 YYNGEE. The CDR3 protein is CASSMGLAGYEQYF. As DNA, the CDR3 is TGTGCCAGCAGCATGGGACTAGCGGGCTACGAGCAGTACTTC.

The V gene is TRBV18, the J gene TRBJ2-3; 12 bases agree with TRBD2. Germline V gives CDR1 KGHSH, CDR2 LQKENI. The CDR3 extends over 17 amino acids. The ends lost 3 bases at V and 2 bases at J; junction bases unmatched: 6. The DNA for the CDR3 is TGTGCCAGCTCACCCCTGGGACTAGCGGGTCCCACAGATACGCAGTATTTT. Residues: CASSPLGLAGPTDTQYF.

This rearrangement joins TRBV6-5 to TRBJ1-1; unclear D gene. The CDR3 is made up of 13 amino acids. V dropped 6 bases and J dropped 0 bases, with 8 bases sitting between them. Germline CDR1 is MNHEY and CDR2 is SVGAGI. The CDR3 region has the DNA TGTGCCAGCAGGACCACTTTGAACACTGAAGCTTTCTTT. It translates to CASRTTLNTEAFF.

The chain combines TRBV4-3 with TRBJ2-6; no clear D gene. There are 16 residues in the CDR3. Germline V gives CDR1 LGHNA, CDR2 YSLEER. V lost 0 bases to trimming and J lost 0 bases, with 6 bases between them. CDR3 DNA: TGCGCCAGCAGCCAAGAGGTATCCTCTGGGGCCAACGTCCTGACTTTC. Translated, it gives CASSQEVSSGANVLTF.

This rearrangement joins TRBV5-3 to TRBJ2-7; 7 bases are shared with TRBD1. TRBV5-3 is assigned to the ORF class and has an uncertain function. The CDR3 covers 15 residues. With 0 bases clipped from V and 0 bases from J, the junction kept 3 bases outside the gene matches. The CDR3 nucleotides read TGTGCCAGAAGCTTGGAGGGACAGACCTCCTACGAGCAGTACTTC. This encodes CARSLEGQTSYEQYF.

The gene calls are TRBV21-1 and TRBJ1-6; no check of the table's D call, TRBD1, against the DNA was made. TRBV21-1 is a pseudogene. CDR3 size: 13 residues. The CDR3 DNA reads TGTGCCAGCAGCCGGGACAGCAATTCACCCCTCCACTTT. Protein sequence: CASSRDSNSPLHF.

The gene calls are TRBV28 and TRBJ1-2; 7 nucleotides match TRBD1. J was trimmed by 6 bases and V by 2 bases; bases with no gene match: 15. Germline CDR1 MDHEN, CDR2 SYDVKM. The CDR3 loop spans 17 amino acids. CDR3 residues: CASSLKTGRQGRDGYTF. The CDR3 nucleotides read TGTGCCAGCAGTTTAAAAACGGGACGACAGGGAAGAGATGGCTACACCTTC.

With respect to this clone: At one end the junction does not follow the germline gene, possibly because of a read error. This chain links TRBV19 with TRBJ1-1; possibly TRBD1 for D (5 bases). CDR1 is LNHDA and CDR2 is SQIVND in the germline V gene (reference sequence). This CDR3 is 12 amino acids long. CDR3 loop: CASSPEGTGAFF. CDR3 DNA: TGTGCCAGTAGTCCCGAAGGGACTGGAGCTTTCTTT.

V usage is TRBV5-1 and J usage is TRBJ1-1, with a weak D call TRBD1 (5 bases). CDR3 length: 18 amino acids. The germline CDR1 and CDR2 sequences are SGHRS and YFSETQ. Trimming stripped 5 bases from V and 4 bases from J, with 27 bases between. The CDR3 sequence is CASSPEGARNNRGTEAFF. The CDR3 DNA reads TGCGCCAGCAGTCCCGAAGGGGCTCGAAATAACCGAGGCACTGAAGCTTTCTTT.

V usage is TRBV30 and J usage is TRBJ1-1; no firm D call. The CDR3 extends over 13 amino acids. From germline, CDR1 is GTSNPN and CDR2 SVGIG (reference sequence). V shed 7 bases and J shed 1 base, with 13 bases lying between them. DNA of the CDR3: TGTGCCTCCTCCACCCGAAGGAACACTGAAGCTTTCTTT. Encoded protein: CASSTRRNTEAFF.

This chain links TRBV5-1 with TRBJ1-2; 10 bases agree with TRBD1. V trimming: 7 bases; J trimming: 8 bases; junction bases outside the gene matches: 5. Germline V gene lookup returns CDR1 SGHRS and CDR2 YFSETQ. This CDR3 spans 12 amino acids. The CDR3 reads CASGDRGDGYTF. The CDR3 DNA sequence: TGCGCCAGCGGGGACAGGGGAGACGGCTACACCTTC.

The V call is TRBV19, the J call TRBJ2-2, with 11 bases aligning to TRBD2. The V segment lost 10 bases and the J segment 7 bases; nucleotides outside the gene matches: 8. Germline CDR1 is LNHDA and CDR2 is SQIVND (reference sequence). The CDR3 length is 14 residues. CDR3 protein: CATYSGGAVGELFF. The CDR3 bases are TGTGCCACCTATAGCGGGGGGGCGGTCGGGGAGCTGTTTTTT. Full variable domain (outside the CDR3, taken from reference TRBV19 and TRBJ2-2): DGGITQSPKYLFRKEGQNVTLSCEQNLNHDAMYWYRQDPGQGLRLIYYSQIVNDFQKGDIAEGYSVSREKKESFPLTVTSAQKNPTAFYLCATYSGGAVGELFFGEGSRLTVL.

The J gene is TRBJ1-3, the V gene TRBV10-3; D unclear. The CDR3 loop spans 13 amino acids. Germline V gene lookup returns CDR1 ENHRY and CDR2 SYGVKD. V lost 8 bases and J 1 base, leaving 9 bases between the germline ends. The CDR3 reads CAIPGGSGNTIYF. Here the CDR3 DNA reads TGTGCCATCCCTGGTGGGTCTGGAAACACCATATATTTT.

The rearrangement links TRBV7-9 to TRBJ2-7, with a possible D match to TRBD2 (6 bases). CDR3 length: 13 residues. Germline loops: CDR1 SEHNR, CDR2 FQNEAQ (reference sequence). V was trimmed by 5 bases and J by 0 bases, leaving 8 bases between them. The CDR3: CASSTGLSYEQYF. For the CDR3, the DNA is TGTGCCAGCAGCACGGGACTCTCCTACGAGCAGTACTTC.

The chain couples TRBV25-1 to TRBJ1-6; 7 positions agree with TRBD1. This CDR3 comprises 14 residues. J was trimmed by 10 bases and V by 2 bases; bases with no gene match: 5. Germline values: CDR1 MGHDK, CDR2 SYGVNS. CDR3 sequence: CASSETGVSSPLHF. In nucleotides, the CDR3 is TGTGCCAGCAGTGAAACAGGGGTGTCCTCACCCCTCCACTTT.

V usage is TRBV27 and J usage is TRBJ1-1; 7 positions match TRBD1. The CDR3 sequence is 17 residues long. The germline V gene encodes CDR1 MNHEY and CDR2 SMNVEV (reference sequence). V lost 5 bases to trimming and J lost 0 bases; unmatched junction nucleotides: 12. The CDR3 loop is CASSARQGRVVNTEAFF. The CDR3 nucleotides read TGTGCCAGCAGTGCACGACAGGGAAGGGTTGTGAACACTGAAGCTTTCTTT.